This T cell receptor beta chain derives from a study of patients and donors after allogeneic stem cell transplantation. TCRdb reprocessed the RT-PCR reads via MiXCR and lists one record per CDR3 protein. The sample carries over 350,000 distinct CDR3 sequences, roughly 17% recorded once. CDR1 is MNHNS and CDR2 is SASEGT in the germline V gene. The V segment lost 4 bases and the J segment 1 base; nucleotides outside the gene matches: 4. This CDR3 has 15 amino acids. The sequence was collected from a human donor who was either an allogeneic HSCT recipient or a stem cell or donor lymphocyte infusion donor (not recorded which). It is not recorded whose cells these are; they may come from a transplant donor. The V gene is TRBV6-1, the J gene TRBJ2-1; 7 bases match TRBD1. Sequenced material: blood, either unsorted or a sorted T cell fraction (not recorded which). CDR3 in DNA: TGTGCCAGCAGTGCCCAACAGGGGTCCTACAATGAGCAGTTCTTC. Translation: CASSAQQGSYNEQFF.